This is a list of T cell receptor beta chains from one sample in a study of CD8 T cells in Susac syndrome. One entry per CDR3 protein results from TCRdb running MiXCR on the immunoSEQ multiplex PCR reads. The sample consists of 180,000 or so distinct CDR3 sequences, about 95% of them appearing once. Sequencing was carried out using CD4+ T cells from PBMCs. These receptors were taken from a human donor in good health. The CDR3 runs from the conserved cysteine through the conserved F or W. D genes are given only for firm matches. Rows give clone size only sometimes, using once, few, many, or a class for an expanded clone.

d_call	v_call	clone_size	j_call	cdr3_nt	cdr3_aa
NA	TRBV7-9	NA	TRBJ1-2	TGTGCCAGCAGCAATAAGAACTATGGCTACACCTTC	CASSNKNYGYTF
TRBD1	TRBV29-1	NA	TRBJ2-1	TGCAGCGGGGTGGGACAGGGCTGGGAGCAGTTCTTC	CSGVGQGWEQFF
TRBD1	TRBV29-1	NA	TRBJ1-3	TGCAGCGTGGGACAGGGGTCTGGAAACACCATATATTTT	CSVGQGSGNTIYF
NA	TRBV19	once	TRBJ2-3	TGTGCCAGTAACTCCTTGGGCTCGGATACGCAGTATTTT	CASNSLGSDTQYF
TRBD1	TRBV12-3/TRBV12-4	NA	TRBJ2-2	TGTGCCAGCAGTCGGGACAGGGCGAAATCGTCCGGGGAGCTGTTTTTT	CASSRDRAKSSGELFF
TRBD1	TRBV3-1	NA	TRBJ2-3	TGTGCCAGCAGCCAAGATCTGGCAGGGGGTTCAGATACGCAGTATTTT	CASSQDLAGGSDTQYF
NA	TRBV27	once	TRBJ2-7	TGTGCCACTAAGCCCTCGGGAGCCCTCCTGGGGGAGCAGTACTTC	CATKPSGALLGEQYF
NA	TRBV20-1	NA	TRBJ2-7	TGCAGTGCCACCTCGGTACACAGCCCCTACGAGCAGTACTTC	CSATSVHSPYEQYF
TRBD2	TRBV28	NA	TRBJ2-5	TGTGCCAGCAGTTTCCGGACTAGCGGGAGAGAGACCCAGTACTTC	CASSFRTSGRETQYF
NA	TRBV20-1	NA	TRBJ2-5	TGCAGTGCCCCCAAGTCGCTAAGCTTCGGCCAAGAGACCCAGTACTTC	CSAPKSLSFGQETQYF
NA	TRBV29-1	NA	TRBJ2-5	TGCAGCGTTGCGGGAATTAGAACGGGAGTAGAGACCCAGTACTTC	CSVAGIRTGVETQYF
NA	TRBV29-1	NA	TRBJ2-3	TGCAGCGTTTTCCAAGTAGGAGATACGCAGTATTTT	CSVFQVGDTQYF
NA	TRBV29-1	once	TRBJ2-3	TGCAGCGTTAAGTCCCCTAGCGGCACAGATACGCAGTATTTT	CSVKSPSGTDTQYF
TRBD2	TRBV11-3	NA	TRBJ2-3	TGTGCCAGCAGCTTAGTCCAGCGGGAGAACGAGTATTTT	CASSLVQRENEYF
NA	TRBV20-1	once	TRBJ2-5	TGCAGTGCTTCGACACTGCGAGAGACCCAGTACTTC	CSASTLRETQYF
NA	TRBV29-1	NA	TRBJ1-3	TGCAGCGTTGAAGATTATCCTGGAAACACCATATATTTT	CSVEDYPGNTIYF